The table lists the clone carrying this T cell receptor beta chain with many counts. The sample comes from a study of HIV-infected children after antiretroviral therapy interruption. Study overall: Most participating children were previously exposed to EBV and CMV. Weeks 0, 12, interruption end (24 or 48), and about 3 years post-study gave interruption-arm samples.

The CDR3 contains 17 residues. A 3' RACE protocol on RNA, with unique molecular identifiers, produced the TCR library. TCRdb redid the calling of the 3' RACE reads with MiXCR, one entry per CDR3 protein. This table holds over 35,000 distinct CDR3 sequences, around 7% found once. Treatment reported: PENTA 11 planned treatment interruption arm or continuous ART arm. At least 5 million viable PBMCs were required per cryopreserved sample. Source: CD45RA+ CD4+ T cells from PBMCs, pooled from several time points, taken from a donor given antiretroviral therapy, either interrupted or continuous. Subset described: naive CD4+ CD45RA+ CD45RO- T cells. This rearrangement joins TRBV21-1 to TRBJ2-3; TRBD1, the D gene given by the table, was not confirmed from the DNA. TRBV21-1 is labeled a pseudogene. The TCR originated in a pool of human donors with HIV. The CDR3: CASSKNRDRGQADTQYF. In DNA, the CDR3 is TGTGCCAGCAGCAAAAACCGGGACAGAGGACAGGCAGATACGCAGTATTTT.